This T cell receptor beta chain was sequenced in a study of control samples from healthy donors and cancer patients. The CDR3 is 15 amino acids. With 5 bases removed from V and 0 bases from J, the gap between germline ends came to 14 bases. Germline V gene sequence: CDR1 SGHRS, CDR2 YFSETQ. Assay used: immunoSEQ multiplex PCR; TCRdb lists only in-frame clones, some missing. The profile shows around 120,000 clones, roughly 88% of them singletons. Sequencing was done on a sample of blood. This TCR was sampled from a man aged 35 to 55 in good health. The V gene is TRBV5-1, the J gene TRBJ1-2; weak D call: TRBD1 (5 bases). CDR3 DNA sequence: TGCGCCAGCAGGCGAGGGGATGAGGCTAACTATGGCTACACCTTC. Its translation is CASRRGDEANYGYTF.